What follows describes a single T cell receptor (beta chain). Its antigen is unknown. The observed sequence ends 3 residues before the CDR3 terminus, with the missing tail filled in from the germline J gene. Generated by immunoSEQ multiplex PCR, the TCRdb table keeps only in-frame clones and is missing some. This sample's table has fewer than 35,000 clones. Each participant carried one incident cervical HPV16 infection only. The data were taken from a study of T cells in women clearing cervical HPV infection. Germline V CDR1 and CDR2: SEHNR, FQNEAQ (reference sequence). The CDR3 runs 15 residues. Study findings and constraints: Richness differences could reflect unmeasured T-cell content per sample.

This sequence was found in a woman aged 18 to 75 with a cervical HPV16 infection that either progressed to CIN3+ or cleared (not recorded which). The V and J genes are TRBV7-9 and TRBJ1-2; D gene uncertain. The material sequenced was blood buffy coat. The CDR3 reads CASSPPSGLSYDYTF. CDR3 DNA (partial): TGTGCCAGCAGCCCACCGAGCGGACTCTCCTACGAC.